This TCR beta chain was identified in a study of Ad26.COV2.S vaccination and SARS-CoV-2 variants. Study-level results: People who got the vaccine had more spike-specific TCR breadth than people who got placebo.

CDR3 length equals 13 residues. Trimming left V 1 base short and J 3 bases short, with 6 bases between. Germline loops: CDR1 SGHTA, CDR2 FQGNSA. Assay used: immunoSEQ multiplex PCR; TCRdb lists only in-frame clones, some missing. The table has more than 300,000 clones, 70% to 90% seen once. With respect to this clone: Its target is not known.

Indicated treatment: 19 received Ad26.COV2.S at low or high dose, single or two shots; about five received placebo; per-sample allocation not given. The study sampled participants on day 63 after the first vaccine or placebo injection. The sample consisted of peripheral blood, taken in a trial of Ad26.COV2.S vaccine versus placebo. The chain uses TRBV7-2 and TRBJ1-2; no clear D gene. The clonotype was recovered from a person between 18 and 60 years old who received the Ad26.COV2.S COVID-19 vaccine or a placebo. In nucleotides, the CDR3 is TGTGCCAGCAGCTTAGGGTGGGACTATGGCTACACCTTC. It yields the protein CASSLGWDYGYTF.